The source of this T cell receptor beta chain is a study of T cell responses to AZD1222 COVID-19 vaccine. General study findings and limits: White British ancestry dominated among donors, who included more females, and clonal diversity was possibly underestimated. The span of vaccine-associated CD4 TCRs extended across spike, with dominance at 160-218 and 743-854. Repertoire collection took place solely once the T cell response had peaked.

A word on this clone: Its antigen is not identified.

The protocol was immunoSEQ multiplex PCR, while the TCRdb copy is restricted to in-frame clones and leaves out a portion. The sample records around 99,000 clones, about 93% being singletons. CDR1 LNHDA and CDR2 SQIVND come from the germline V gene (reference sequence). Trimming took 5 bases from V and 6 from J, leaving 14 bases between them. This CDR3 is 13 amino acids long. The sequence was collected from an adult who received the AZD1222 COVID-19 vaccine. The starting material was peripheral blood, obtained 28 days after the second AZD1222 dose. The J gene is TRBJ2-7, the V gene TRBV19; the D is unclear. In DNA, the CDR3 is TGTGCCAGTAGTCCCAGTTTAGCCTCCGAGCAGTACTTC. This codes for CASSPSLASEQYF.